This entry features one T cell receptor beta chain sequence. This entry belongs to a study of chemoradiotherapy in HPV16-positive cancers. The CDR3 runs to 15 residues. CDR1 SGDLS and CDR2 YYNGEE come from the germline V gene. The J segment lost 2 bases and the V segment lost 2 bases, leaving 4 bases of the junction unmatched. This table comes from immunoSEQ multiplex PCR, and its TCRdb copy is limited to in-frame clones, with some not included. The data contain roughly 13,000 clones, just under 70% of them seen just once; the ten biggest clones take up approximately 19%. The biological material was taken from a patient who underwent chemoradiotherapy. The chain couples TRBV9 to TRBJ2-3; TRBD2 matches at 8 bases. The clonotype comes from a human donor with HPV-associated anogenital cancer. For the CDR3, the DNA is TGTGCCAGCAGCGTTTGGACTAGCACCACAGATACGCAGTATTTT. Residues: CASSVWTSTTDTQYF.